These 16 T cell receptor beta chains share one sample of origin, sequenced in a study of Ad26.COV2.S vaccination and SARS-CoV-2 variants. Treatment: 19 received Ad26.COV2.S at low or high dose, single or two shots; about five received placebo; per-sample allocation not given. Repertoires come from day 63 after the first vaccine or placebo injection. Profiling relied on immunoSEQ multiplex PCR, and the TCRdb table lists in-frame clones only, not all of them. The table shows more than 300,000 clones, with more than 70% occurring only once. The input for sequencing was peripheral blood, taken in a trial of Ad26.COV2.S vaccine versus placebo. The receptor set was obtained from a person between 18 and 59 years old who received the Ad26.COV2.S COVID-19 vaccine or a placebo.

This clone has a handful of counts. The genes are TRBV5-1 and TRBJ2-4; the D gene is possibly TRBD1 (6 bases). V was clipped by 3 bases and J by 6 bases, with 16 bases between them. The CDR3 consists of 15 residues. The germline V gene encodes CDR1 SGHRS and CDR2 YFSETQ. The CDR3 loop is CASSSAGTFGNIQYF. The CDR3 region has the DNA TGCGCCAGCAGCTCGGCCGGGACATTTGGAAACATTCAGTACTTC.

This clone was found a few times. The rearrangement links TRBV27 to TRBJ1-5; 9 positions match TRBD1. This CDR3 spans 15 amino acids. Per the germline V gene, CDR1 is MNHEY and CDR2 is SMNVEV (reference sequence). V was clipped by 2 bases and J by 6 bases; unmatched bases: 5. The CDR3 spells CASSLVGQGTQPQHF. CDR3 nucleotide sequence: TGTGCCAGCAGTTTAGTAGGACAGGGGACTCAGCCCCAGCATTTT.

The V and J genes are TRBV25-1 and TRBJ2-5, with a tentative D call TRBD1 (5 bases). The CDR3 spans 11 residues. The V end lost 5 bases, the J end lost 5 bases, and 6 bases lay between the germline ends. In germline, CDR1 is MGHDK, CDR2 SYGVNS. The CDR3 DNA follows: TGTGCCAGCAGTCCAGGGGAGACCCAGTACTTC. Translated, it gives CASSPGETQYF.

The chain recombines TRBV27 with TRBJ2-1; D unresolved. The CDR3 loop spans 13 amino acids. V was clipped by 2 bases and J by 4 bases, with 6 bases between them. The germline V gene has CDR1 MNHEY and CDR2 SMNVEV (reference sequence). Written as DNA, the CDR3 is TGTGCCAGCAGTTTACTAGGGTACAATGAGCAGTTCTTC. It encodes CASSLLGYNEQFF.

CDR3 sequence reads: CASSPPNQFSGGYTF. Here the CDR3 DNA reads TGTGCCAGCTCACCACCGAATCAGTTCTCAGGTGGCTACACCTTC. This chain connects TRBV18 to TRBJ1-2; D ambiguous. This CDR3 comprises 15 residues. Germline CDR1 is KGHSH and CDR2 is LQKENI. The V end was cut by 0 bases, the J end by 7 bases, with 15 bases between.

The V gene is TRBV5-1, the J gene TRBJ2-7; D gene unclear. The CDR3 loop spans 14 amino acids. Germline V CDR1 and CDR2: SGHRS, YFSETQ. Trimming left V 2 bases short and J 5 bases short, with 14 bases between. The CDR3 nucleotides are TGCGCCAGCAGCTTTACCCCCCCAATGGACGAGCAGTACTTC. Translated, it gives CASSFTPPMDEQYF.

The chain uses TRBV2 and TRBJ2-5; D call uncertain. Germline CDR1 reads SNHLY; CDR2 reads FYNNEI. Trimming cost V 8 bases and J 4 bases, with 14 bases left between them. This CDR3 is 13 amino acids long. This CDR3 reads CASQKGSIETQYF. In nucleotides, the CDR3 is TGTGCCAGCCAGAAGGGTAGTATAGAGACCCAGTACTTC. The full variable domain, its missing parts supplied by reference TRBV2 and TRBJ2-5, is EPEVTQTPSHQVTQMGQEVILRCVPISNHLYFYWYRQILGQKVEFLVSFYNNEISEKSEIFDDQFSVERPDGSNFTLKIRSTKLEDSAMYFCASQKGSIETQYFGPGTRLLVL.

The chain recombines TRBV5-1 with TRBJ1-4, with D unclear. Germline CDR1 and CDR2: SGHRS and YFSETQ. This CDR3 has 14 amino acids. V gave up 4 bases and J gave up 0 bases, with 7 bases separating them. DNA for the CDR3: TGCGCCAGCAGCCTCCGGTCAACTAATGAAAAACTGTTTTTT. This gives the protein CASSLRSTNEKLFF. The full variable domain, its missing parts supplied by reference TRBV5-1 and TRBJ1-4, is KAGVTQTPRYLIKTRGQQVTLSCSPISGHRSVSWYQQTPGQGLQFLFEYFSETQRNKGNFPGRFSGRQFSNSRSEMNVSTLELGDSALYLCASSLRSTNEKLFFGSGTQLSVL.

V is TRBV19 and J is TRBJ1-2; TRBD1 might be the D (6 bases). CDR3 length: 13 residues. The V and J ends lost 4 bases and 6 bases respectively, with 12 bases between them. Germline V gene data show CDR1 as LNHDA and CDR2 as SQIVND (reference sequence). The CDR3: CASSKHRADGYTF. In DNA, the CDR3 is TGTGCCAGTAGTAAACACAGGGCTGATGGCTACACCTTC. Full variable domain (rest looked up from reference TRBV19 and TRBJ1-2): DGGITQSPKYLFRKEGQNVTLSCEQNLNHDAMYWYRQDPGQGLRLIYYSQIVNDFQKGDIAEGYSVSREKKESFPLTVTSAQKNPTAFYLCASSKHRADGYTFGSGTRLTVV.

Details on this clone: The same CDR3 arises from other DNA sequences in this sample as well. CDR3 DNA: TGTGCCAGCAGCGTGGGGGCCCAAAACACTGAAGCTTTCTTT. Amino acid sequence: CASSVGAQNTEAFF. V is TRBV9 and J is TRBJ1-1; D may be TRBD1 (6 bases). Per the germline V gene, CDR1 is SGDLS and CDR2 is YYNGEE. Trimming took 2 bases from V and 2 from J, leaving 10 bases between them. The CDR3 totals 14 residues.

The chain combines TRBV5-1 with TRBJ2-7; the match to TRBD1 covers 7 bases. The CDR3 sequence is 13 residues long. Trimming removed 3 bases from V and 5 bases from J; junction bases left unmatched: 5. CDR1 SGHRS and CDR2 YFSETQ come from the germline V gene. The CDR3 DNA reads as TGCGCCAGCAGCTCAGGACAGGTTCACGAGCAGTACTTC. As protein: CASSSGQVHEQYF.

The CDR3 loop is CASSQRGQGNQPQHF. The CDR3 DNA is TGTGCCAGCAGTCAAAGGGGACAGGGCAATCAGCCCCAGCATTTT. The chain recombines TRBV6-5 with TRBJ1-5, with 8 bases that match TRBD1. V shed 5 bases, J shed 2 bases, and the junction held 5 bases outside the gene matches. This CDR3 has 15 amino acids. Germline-derived CDR1 and CDR2 are MNHEY and SVGAGI.

This clone has ten or more counts. The rearrangement links TRBV24-1 to TRBJ1-5, with TRBD1 as a possible D gene (6 bases). The CDR3 consists of 16 residues. Germline V gene lookup returns CDR1 KGHDR and CDR2 SFDVKD. The V gene lost 7 bases and the J gene lost 0 bases, with 15 bases spanning the gap. The CDR3 nucleotides read TGTGCCACCAGCGTACGGGACACTTTTAGCAATCAGCCCCAGCATTTT. As protein: CATSVRDTFSNQPQHF.

This rearrangement joins TRBV5-8 to TRBJ2-5; 9 bases match TRBD1. From germline, CDR1 is SGHTS and CDR2 YDEGEE. The trim removed 4 bases at V and 4 bases at J, leaving 8 bases unmatched. CDR3 length: 15 amino acids. The CDR3 DNA is TGTGCCAGCAGCACCGGAGACAGGGGGAGAGAGACCCAGTACTTC. It is translated as CASSTGDRGRETQYF.

This clone was counted many times. The gene calls are TRBV29-1 and TRBJ2-7, with TRBD2 matching over 10 bases. There are 13 residues in the CDR3. Germline V gene data show CDR1 as SQVTM and CDR2 as ANQGSEA. J lost 7 bases, V lost 6 bases, and 9 bases had no gene match. CDR3 sequence: CSVEIAGGWEQYF. The CDR3 coding sequence is TGCAGCGTGGAAATAGCGGGGGGTTGGGAGCAGTACTTC.

This chain joins TRBV2 and TRBJ2-3; 9 positions match TRBD1. The CDR3 loop spans 14 amino acids. J gave up 3 bases and V 5 bases, and 3 bases lay outside the gene matches. Per germline, CDR1 SNHLY and CDR2 FYNNEI. In nucleotides, the CDR3 is TGTGCCAGCAGTACAGGGGGCAAGACAGATACGCAGTATTTT. This encodes CASSTGGKTDTQYF.